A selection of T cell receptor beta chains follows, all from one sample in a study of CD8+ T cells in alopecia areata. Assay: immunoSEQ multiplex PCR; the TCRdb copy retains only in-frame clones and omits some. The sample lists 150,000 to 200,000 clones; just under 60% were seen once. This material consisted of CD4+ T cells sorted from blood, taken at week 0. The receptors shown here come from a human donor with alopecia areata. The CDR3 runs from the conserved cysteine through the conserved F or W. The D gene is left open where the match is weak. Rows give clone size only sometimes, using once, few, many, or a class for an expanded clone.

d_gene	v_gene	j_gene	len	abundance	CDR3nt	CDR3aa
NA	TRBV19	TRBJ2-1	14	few	TGTGCCAGTAATCAGGTCGTCGGGATTGATGAGCAGTTCTTC	CASNQVVGIDEQFF
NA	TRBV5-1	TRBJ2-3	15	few	TGCGCCAGCAGACTTAGCGGAACCCCGGGAGATACGCAGTATTTT	CASRLSGTPGDTQYF
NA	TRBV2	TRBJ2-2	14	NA	TGTGCCAGCAGTGTCCCAGGGAATCCCGGGGAGCTGTTTTTT	CASSVPGNPGELFF
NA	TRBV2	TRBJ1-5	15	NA	TGTGCCAGCAGCGGCGACAGCCGACGCAATCAGCCCCAGCATTTT	CASSGDSRRNQPQHF
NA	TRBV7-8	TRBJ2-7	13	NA	TGTGCCAGCAGCCCGGGCCAATCCTACGAGCAGTACTTC	CASSPGQSYEQYF
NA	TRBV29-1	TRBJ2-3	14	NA	TGCAGCGTTGCTGGACAGGGAGGGCCAGATACGCAGTATTTT	CSVAGQGGPDTQYF
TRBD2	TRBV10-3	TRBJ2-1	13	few	TGTGCCATCACCGGACTAGCGGGGACTGAGCAGTTCTTC	CAITGLAGTEQFF
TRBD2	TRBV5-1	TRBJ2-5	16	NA	TGCGCCAGCAGCTTGGCGTCAGGGAGGGAACAAGAGACCCAGTACTTC	CASSLASGREQETQYF
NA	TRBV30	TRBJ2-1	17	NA	TGTGCCTGGAGTGTACCCGTGGGGGGCCGACACTACAATGAGCAGTTCTTC	CAWSVPVGGRHYNEQFF
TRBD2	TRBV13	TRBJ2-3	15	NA	TGTGCCAGCAGCCTCGGGGGGGCCGGCACAGATACGCAGTATTTT	CASSLGGAGTDTQYF
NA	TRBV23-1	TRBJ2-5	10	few	TGCGCCAGCAGTCCGCAGACCCAGTACTTC	CASSPQTQYF
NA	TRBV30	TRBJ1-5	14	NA	TGTGCCTGGAGTGTACGGTGGGAATCTCAGCCCCAGCATTTT	CAWSVRWESQPQHF
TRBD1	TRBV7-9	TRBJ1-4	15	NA	TGTGCCAGCAGCTGGCGGACAGGAAGTAATGAAAAACTGTTTTTT	CASSWRTGSNEKLFF
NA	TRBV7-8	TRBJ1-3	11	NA	TGTGCCAGCAGAAGTGGAAACACCATATATTTT	CASRSGNTIYF
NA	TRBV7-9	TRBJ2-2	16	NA	TGTGCCAGCACCCTCGCCTTTGCGGCGGACACCGGGGAGCTGTTTTTT	CASTLAFAADTGELFF
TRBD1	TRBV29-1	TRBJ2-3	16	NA	TGCAGCGCCCCCCCGGACAGGGGAACTAGCACAGATACGCAGTATTTT	CSAPPDRGTSTDTQYF
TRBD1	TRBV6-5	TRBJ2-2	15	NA	TGTGCCAGCAGCGGAACAGGGGGTGTCACCGGGGAGCTGTTTTTT	CASSGTGGVTGELFF
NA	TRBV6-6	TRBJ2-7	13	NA	TGTGCCAGCAGTAGACAGGTGAAATACGAGCAGTACTTC	CASSRQVKYEQYF
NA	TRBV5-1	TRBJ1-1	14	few	TGCGCCAGCGCCGTTTGGGGCGGGAACACTGAAGCTTTCTTT	CASAVWGGNTEAFF
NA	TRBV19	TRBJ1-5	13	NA	TGTGCCAGTAGTCCGGGACGGAATCAGCCCCAGCATTTT	CASSPGRNQPQHF
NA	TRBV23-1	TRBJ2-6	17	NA	TGCGCCAGCAGTCCAACAAGGAGGGCCTCTGGGGCCAACGTCCTGACTTTC	CASSPTRRASGANVLTF
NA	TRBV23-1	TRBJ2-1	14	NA	TGCGCCAGCAGTCGACTGTGTAGAGAGAATGAGCAGTTCTTC	CASSRLCRENEQFF
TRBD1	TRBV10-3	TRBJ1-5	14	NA	TGTGCCATCAGTGAGGGACAGGTTAATCAGCCCCAGCATTTT	CAISEGQVNQPQHF
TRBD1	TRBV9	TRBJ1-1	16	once	TGTGCCAGCAGCGCTACAGGGGGCTTAAAGAACACTGAAGCTTTCTTT	CASSATGGLKNTEAFF
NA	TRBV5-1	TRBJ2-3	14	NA	TGCGCCAGCAGCTTGGGGCTACGCACAGATACGCAGTATTTT	CASSLGLRTDTQYF
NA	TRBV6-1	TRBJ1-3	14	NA	TGTGCCAGCGCAGGGGCATTCTCTGGAAACACCATATATTTT	CASAGAFSGNTIYF
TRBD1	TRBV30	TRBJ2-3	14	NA	TGTGCCTCAAACAGGGGGTCCAGGACAGATACGCAGTATTTT	CASNRGSRTDTQYF